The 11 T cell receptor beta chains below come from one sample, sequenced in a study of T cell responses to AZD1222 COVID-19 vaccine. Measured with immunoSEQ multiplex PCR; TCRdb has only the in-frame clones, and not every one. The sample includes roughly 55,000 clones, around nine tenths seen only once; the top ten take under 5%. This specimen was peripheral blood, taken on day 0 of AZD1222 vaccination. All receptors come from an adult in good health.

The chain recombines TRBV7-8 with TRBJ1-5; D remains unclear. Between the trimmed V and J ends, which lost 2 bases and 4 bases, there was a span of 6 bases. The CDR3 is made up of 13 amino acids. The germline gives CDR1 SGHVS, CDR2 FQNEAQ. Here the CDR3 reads CASSLNTNQPQHF. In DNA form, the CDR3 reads TGTGCCAGCAGCTTAAATACGAATCAGCCCCAGCATTTT.

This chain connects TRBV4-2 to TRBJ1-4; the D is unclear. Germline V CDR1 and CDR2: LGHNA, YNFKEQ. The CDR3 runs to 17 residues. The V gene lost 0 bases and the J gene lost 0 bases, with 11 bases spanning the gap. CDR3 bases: TGTGCCAGCAGCCAAGATTGGGTTGGGGCAACTAATGAAAAACTGTTTTTT. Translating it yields CASSQDWVGATNEKLFF.

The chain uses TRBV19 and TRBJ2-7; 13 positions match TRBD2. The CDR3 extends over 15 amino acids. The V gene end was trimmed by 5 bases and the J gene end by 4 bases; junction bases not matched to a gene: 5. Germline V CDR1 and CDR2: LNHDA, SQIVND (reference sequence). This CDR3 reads CASSVLAGGRYEQYF. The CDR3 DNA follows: TGTGCCAGTAGTGTACTAGCGGGGGGGCGTTACGAGCAGTACTTC.

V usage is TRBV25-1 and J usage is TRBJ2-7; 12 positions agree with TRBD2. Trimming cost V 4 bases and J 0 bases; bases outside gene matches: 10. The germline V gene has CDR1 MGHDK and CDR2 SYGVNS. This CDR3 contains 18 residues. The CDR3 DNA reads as TGTGCCAGCAGTGGAATACTAGCGGGGGGCTTCAGCTCCTACGAGCAGTACTTC. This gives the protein CASSGILAGGFSSYEQYF.

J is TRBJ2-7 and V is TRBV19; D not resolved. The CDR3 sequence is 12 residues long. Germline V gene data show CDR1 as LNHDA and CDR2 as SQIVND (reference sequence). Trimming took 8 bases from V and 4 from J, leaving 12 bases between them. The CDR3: CASSYDGYEQYF. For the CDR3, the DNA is TGTGCCAGTTCTTATGACGGATACGAGCAGTACTTC.

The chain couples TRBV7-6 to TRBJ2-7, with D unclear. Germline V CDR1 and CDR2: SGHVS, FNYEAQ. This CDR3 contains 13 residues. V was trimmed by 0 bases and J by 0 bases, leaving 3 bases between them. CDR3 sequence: CASSLAISYEQYF. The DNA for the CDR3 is TGTGCCAGCAGCTTAGCGATCTCCTACGAGCAGTACTTC. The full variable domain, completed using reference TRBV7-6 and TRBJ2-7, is GAGVSQSPRYKVTKRGQDVALRCDPISGHVSLYWYRQALGQGPEFLTYFNYEAQQDKSGLPNDRFSAERPEGSISTLTIQRTEQRDSAMYRCASSLAISYEQYFGPGTRLTVT.

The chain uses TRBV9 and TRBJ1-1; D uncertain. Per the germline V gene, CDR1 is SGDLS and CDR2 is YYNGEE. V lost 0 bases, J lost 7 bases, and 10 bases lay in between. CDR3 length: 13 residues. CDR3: CASSVERKSEAFF. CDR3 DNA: TGTGCCAGCAGCGTAGAACGGAAAAGTGAAGCTTTCTTT. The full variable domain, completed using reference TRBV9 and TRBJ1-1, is DSGVTQTPKHLITATGQRVTLRCSPRSGDLSVYWYQQSLDQGLQFLIQYYNGEERAKGNILERFSAQQFPDLHSELNLSSLELGDSALYFCASSVERKSEAFFGQGTRLTVV.

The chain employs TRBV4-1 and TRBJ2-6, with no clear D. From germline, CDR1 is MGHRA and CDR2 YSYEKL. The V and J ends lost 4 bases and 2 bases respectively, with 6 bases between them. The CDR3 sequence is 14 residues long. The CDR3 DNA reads TGCGCCAGCAGCCTCGACACTGGGGCCAACGTCCTGACTTTC. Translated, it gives CASSLDTGANVLTF.

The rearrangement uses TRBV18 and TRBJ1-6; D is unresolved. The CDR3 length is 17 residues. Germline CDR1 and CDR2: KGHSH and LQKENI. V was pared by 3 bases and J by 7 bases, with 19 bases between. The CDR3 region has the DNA TGTGCCAGCTCACCCCGCCAGTATGCCGGTGGGAATTCACCCCTCCACTTT. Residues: CASSPRQYAGGNSPLHF. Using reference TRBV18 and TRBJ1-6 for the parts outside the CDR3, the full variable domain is NAGVMQNPRHLVRRRGQEARLRCSPMKGHSHVYWYRQLPEEGLKFMVYLQKENIIDESGMPKERFSAEFPKEGPSILRIQQVVRGDSAAYFCASSPRQYAGGNSPLHFGNGTRLTVT.

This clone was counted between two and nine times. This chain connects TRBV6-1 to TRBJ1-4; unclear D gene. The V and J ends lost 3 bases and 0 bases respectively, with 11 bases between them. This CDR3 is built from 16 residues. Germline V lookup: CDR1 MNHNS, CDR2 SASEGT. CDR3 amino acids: CASSDWAAATNEKLFF. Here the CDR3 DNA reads TGTGCCAGCAGTGACTGGGCGGCCGCAACTAATGAAAAACTGTTTTTT.

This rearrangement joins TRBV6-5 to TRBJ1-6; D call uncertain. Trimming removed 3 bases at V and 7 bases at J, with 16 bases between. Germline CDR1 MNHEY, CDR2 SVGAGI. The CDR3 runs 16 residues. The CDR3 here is CASSYDPTPLNSPLHF. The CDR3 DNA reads TGTGCCAGCAGTTATGACCCGACCCCCCTGAATTCACCCCTCCACTTT.